This is a list of T cell receptor beta chains from one sample in a study of shared clonotypes between healthy human individuals. Sequencing was performed with immunoSEQ multiplex PCR; in TCRdb, only in-frame clones are kept and a portion is missing. In the table there are 2,500,000 or so clones, over 85% of which are singletons. Material for sequencing was naive CD4+ T cells from PBMCs. Receptors originate from a man aged 18 to 30 in good health. Some clones in this sample may be carry-over from other donors' samples. The CDR3 runs from the conserved cysteine through the conserved F or W. A D gene is named only where the DNA matches it firmly. Rows may omit the clone size; those that give it use once, few, many or a size class.

J gene | clone size | V gene | D gene | CDR3 DNA | CDR3 protein
TRBJ2-1 | - | TRBV28 | TRBD1 | TGTGCCAGCGAAGACGAGTGGGACAGGGGGTATGGTGAGCAGTTCTTC | CASEDEWDRGYGEQFF
TRBJ2-7 | - | TRBV28 | - | TGTGCCAGCATCCCCGGCGGAGTTACCTACGAGCAGTACTTC | CASIPGGVTYEQYF
TRBJ2-7 | - | TRBV28 | - | TGTGCCAGCAGTCCGGCCGGCAGCCACTACGAGCAGTACTTC | CASSPAGSHYEQYF
TRBJ2-1 | - | TRBV14 | - | TGTGCCAGCAGCCAAGTTAAGGCTAGCTCCTACAATGAGCAGTTCTTC | CASSQVKASSYNEQFF
TRBJ2-3 | - | TRBV5-1 | - | TGCGCCACCAAGACTAGTGGGGGGAGTACAGATACGCAGTATTTT | CATKTSGGSTDTQYF
TRBJ1-1 | - | TRBV28 | - | TGTGCCAGCAGTTTCCCTCCCTCAGCTTTCTTT | CASSFPPSAFF
TRBJ1-2 | - | TRBV28 | - | TGTGCCAGCAGGGGAGGGATCCTCTATGGCTACACCTTC | CASRGGILYGYTF
TRBJ2-5 | - | TRBV28 | - | TGTGCCAGCAGCGTCTTGGGTACACAAGAGACCCAGTACTTC | CASSVLGTQETQYF
TRBJ2-4 | - | TRBV28 | - | TGTGCCAGCAGTCGTACCAGGGGCGAAAACATTCAGTACTTC | CASSRTRGENIQYF
TRBJ2-5 | once | TRBV20-1 | - | TGCAGTGCTAGGGGAGGAGAGACCCAGTACTTC | CSARGGETQYF
TRBJ2-7 | - | TRBV13 | TRBD1 | TGTGCCAGCAGCACCCGGACAGGAACCTACGAGCAGTACTTC | CASSTRTGTYEQYF
TRBJ1-2 | once | TRBV28 | - | TGTGCCAGCAGTTTCTCTCTCCGGGACGCTTGGGGCTACACCTTC | CASSFSLRDAWGYTF
TRBJ2-5 | once | TRBV7-9 | TRBD1 | TGTGCCAGCAGCAAGGGACAGGCGGAGGAGACCCAGTACTTC | CASSKGQAEETQYF
TRBJ2-2 | - | TRBV5-1 | - | TGCGCCAGCAACAAGGGAGCCGAGGGTCCCGGGGAGCTGTTTTTT | CASNKGAEGPGELFF
TRBJ1-5 | - | TRBV6-5 | - | TGTGCCAGCAGCCTCCGCCAGACTAGCAATCAGCCCCAGCATTTT | CASSLRQTSNQPQHF
TRBJ1-1 | once | TRBV6-1 | TRBD1 | TGTGCCAGCAGTTCCGACAGGGTGGGCACTGAAGCTTTCTTT | CASSSDRVGTEAFF
TRBJ2-7 | - | TRBV30 | - | TGTGCCTGCTCACTCTTTGGACTCGGGATCTCCTACGAGCAGTACTTC | CACSLFGLGISYEQYF
TRBJ2-1 | - | TRBV18 | - | TGTGCCAGCTCGGCGGGAACAGGACAGTTCTTC | CASSAGTGQFF
TRBJ2-3 | - | TRBV11-3 | TRBD2 | TGTGCCAGCAGCTTAGGGCTAGCGGAGGGGGATACGCAGTATTTT | CASSLGLAEGDTQYF
TRBJ1-4 | - | TRBV29-1 | - | TGCAGCGTTGAATCGGACCCAAAAGGGGGTGAAAAACTGTTTTTT | CSVESDPKGGEKLFF
TRBJ2-2 | - | TRBV7-2 | - | TGTGCCAGCAGCTTAGGGGGGGTCGGCGTAATCACCGGGGAGCTGTTTTTT | CASSLGGVGVITGELFF
TRBJ2-7 | - | TRBV19 | - | TGTGCCAGTAGTATCAGGGTAGGCGGCTACGAGCAGTACTTC | CASSIRVGGYEQYF
TRBJ2-3 | - | TRBV11-3 | TRBD2 | TGTGCCAGCAGCTTAGATTTAAGACTAGCGGGAGGAGACACGCAGTATTTT | CASSLDLRLAGGDTQYF
TRBJ2-2 | few | TRBV15 | - | TGTGCCACCAACAGGGCTAACACCGGGGAGCTGTTTTTT | CATNRANTGELFF
TRBJ1-1 | - | TRBV5-4 | - | TGTGCCAGCAGCCCTTCCACGGCGAGGGGAAACACTGAAGCTTTCTTT | CASSPSTARGNTEAFF
TRBJ2-3 | once | TRBV28 | - | TGTGCCAGCAGACCTACAGGGTTACAGACAGATACGCAGTATTTT | CASRPTGLQTDTQYF
TRBJ2-7 | - | TRBV4-2 | - | TGTGCCGGCAGCCAAGGAATCGTAGACGAGCAGTACTTC | CAGSQGIVDEQYF
TRBJ2-7 | once | TRBV4-3 | - | TGCGCCAGCAGCCAAGTCTCAGGGGCGGGCTACGAGCAGTACTTC | CASSQVSGAGYEQYF
TRBJ2-1 | once | TRBV9 | TRBD1 | TGTGCCAGCAGCGGCAGGACAGGGCCGGGCCACAATGAGCAGTTCTTC | CASSGRTGPGHNEQFF
TRBJ2-3 | - | TRBV7-3 | - | TGTGCCAGCAGCCAAAGCGGAGTCGAGGATACGCAGTATTTT | CASSQSGVEDTQYF
TRBJ2-5 | - | TRBV9 | - | TGTGCCAGCAGCGTAGGTGGATCAGCGGGCCTCCAAGAGACCCAGTACTTC | CASSVGGSAGLQETQYF
TRBJ2-7 | - | TRBV7-2 | - | TGTGCCAGCAGCTTACAATTTTCCGAGCAGTACTTC | CASSLQFSEQYF
TRBJ2-3 | - | TRBV4-1 | - | TGCGCCAGCAGCCAAGATACGGGAATCGTAGATACGCAGTATTTT | CASSQDTGIVDTQYF
TRBJ2-7 | - | TRBV4-2 | TRBD2 | TGTGCCAGCAGCCAAGATTTGACTAGCGGGAGCTACGAGCAGTACTTC | CASSQDLTSGSYEQYF
TRBJ1-6 | - | TRBV5-4 | - | TGTGCCAGCAGCCCTGCTCTGGGCTTGGATTCACCCCTCCACTTT | CASSPALGLDSPLHF
TRBJ2-7 | - | TRBV9 | - | TGTGCCAGCAGCGTGGGGGACTCACACTACGAGCAGTACTTC | CASSVGDSHYEQYF
TRBJ2-7 | - | TRBV28 | TRBD2 | TGTGCCAGCAGTTTCAGCGGGACCTACGAGCAGTACTTC | CASSFSGTYEQYF
TRBJ1-1 | - | TRBV5-1 | TRBD1 | TGCGCCAGCAGCCCGGACAGGGGGGGCACTGAAGCTTTCTTT | CASSPDRGGTEAFF
TRBJ1-1 | - | TRBV18 | - | TGTGCCAGCTCACCATTGGGGGCGGGTAACACTGAAGCTTTCTTT | CASSPLGAGNTEAFF